This T cell receptor (beta chain) was profiled in a study of blood T cell repertoires in COVID-19. Turning to the study itself: The United States, Italy and Spain supplied acute and convalescent COVID-19 samples. T cells, B-cell-depleted T cells, or PBMCs provided the cDNA or gDNA that served as material.

In the original processing: How many nucleated cells were present was estimated from reference gene primer amplification. The assay was immunoSEQ multiplex PCR, and TCRdb's table has in-frame clones only and misses some. That table gives V, J and clone size, and the DNA gave D and trimming. The table includes under 300,000 clones, around 87% detected once. The CDR3 consists of 15 residues. J gave up 4 bases and V 4 bases, and 6 bases lay outside the gene matches. CDR1 and CDR2 from the germline V gene are SGHNT and YYREEE (reference sequence). The chain employs TRBV5-4 and TRBJ2-1, with 9 bases that match TRBD2. This TCR was recovered from a woman in her sixties or seventies with active or convalescent COVID-19. Sequencing was performed on peripheral blood. The CDR3 reads CASSNAGGRYNEQFF. CDR3 coding DNA: TGTGCCAGCAGCAACGCGGGGGGGCGTTACAATGAGCAGTTCTTC.